Following are 3 T cell receptor beta chains from one sample sequenced in a study of blood T cells in healthy people across ages. The authors ran a second PCR of about 6 to 11 cycles using a sample-barcoded 5' primer and a J-beta primer mix. MiXCR, applied by TCRdb to the 5' RACE reads, yields one record per CDR3 protein. Among under 1 million distinct CDR3 sequences listed, roughly 44% were seen once. The sequencing input was blood. The receptors were sampled from a man in his 60s in good health.

The rearrangement joins TRBV9 to TRBJ1-6; 8 bases fit TRBD1. The length of the CDR3 is 14 residues. V trimming: 3 bases; J trimming: 9 bases; junction bases outside the gene matches: 5. Germline CDR1 is SGDLS and CDR2 is YYNGEE. CDR3 nucleotides: TGTGCCAGCAGCGCCGGGCAGGGGGCTTCACCCCTCCACTTT. Translating it yields CASSAGQGASPLHF.

CDR3 in DNA: TGTGCTAGTGGCTCCGACGGAGATACGCAGTATTTT. Protein product: CASGSDGDTQYF. The chain recombines TRBV12-5 with TRBJ2-3, with D uncertain. This CDR3 is 12 amino acids long. Germline V gene data show CDR1 as LGHNT and CDR2 as FRNRAP. V was pared by 6 bases and J by 5 bases, with 9 bases between.

V gene TRBV2 combines with J gene TRBJ2-5, with 7 bases identical to TRBD1. J lost 1 base, V lost 5 bases, and 7 bases had no gene match. Germline V gene data show CDR1 as SNHLY and CDR2 as FYNNEI. This CDR3 has 15 amino acids. DNA for the CDR3: TGTGCCAGCAGTACCGAGGGGGCCCTCCAAGAGACCCAGTACTTC. Protein sequence: CASSTEGALQETQYF.